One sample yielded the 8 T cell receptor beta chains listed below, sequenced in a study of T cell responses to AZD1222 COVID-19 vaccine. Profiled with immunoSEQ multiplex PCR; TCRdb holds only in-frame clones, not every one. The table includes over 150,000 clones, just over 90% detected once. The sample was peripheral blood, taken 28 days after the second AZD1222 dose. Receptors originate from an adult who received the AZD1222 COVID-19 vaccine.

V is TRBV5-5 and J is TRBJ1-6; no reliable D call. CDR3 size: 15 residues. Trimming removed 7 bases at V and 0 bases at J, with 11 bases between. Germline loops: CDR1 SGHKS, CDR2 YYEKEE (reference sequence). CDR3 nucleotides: TGTGCCAGCCGGTCGGAAAGCTCCTATAATTCACCCCTCCACTTT. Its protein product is CASRSESSYNSPLHF. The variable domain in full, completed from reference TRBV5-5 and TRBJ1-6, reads DAGVTQSPTHLIKTRGQQVTLRCSPISGHKSVSWYQQVLGQGPQFIFQYYEKEERGRGNFPDRFSARQFPNYSSELNVNALLLGDSALYLCASRSESSYNSPLHFGNGTRLTVT.

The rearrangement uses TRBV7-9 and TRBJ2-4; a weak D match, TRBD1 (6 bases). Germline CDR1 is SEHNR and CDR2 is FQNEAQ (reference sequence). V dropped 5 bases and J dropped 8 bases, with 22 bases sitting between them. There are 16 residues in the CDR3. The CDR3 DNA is TGTGCCAGCAGCCCACGTCAGGGGCACACCGGGGACATTCAGTACTTC. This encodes CASSPRQGHTGDIQYF.

This chain's CDR3 is CASSQTRTGTYEQYF. In nucleotides, the CDR3 is TGTGCCAGCAGCCAGACAAGGACAGGGACCTACGAGCAGTACTTC. The chain has TRBV7-9 and TRBJ2-7, with TRBD1 matching over 8 bases. The CDR3 length is 15 residues. The trim removed 5 bases at V and 2 bases at J, leaving 8 bases unmatched. The germline gives CDR1 SEHNR, CDR2 FQNEAQ (reference sequence).

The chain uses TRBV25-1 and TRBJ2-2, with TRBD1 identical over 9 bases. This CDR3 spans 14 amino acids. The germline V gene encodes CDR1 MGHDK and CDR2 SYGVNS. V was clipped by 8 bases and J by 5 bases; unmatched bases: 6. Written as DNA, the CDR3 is TGTGCCAGCGGAAGACAGGGGGGAACCGGGGAGCTGTTTTTT. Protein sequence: CASGRQGGTGELFF.

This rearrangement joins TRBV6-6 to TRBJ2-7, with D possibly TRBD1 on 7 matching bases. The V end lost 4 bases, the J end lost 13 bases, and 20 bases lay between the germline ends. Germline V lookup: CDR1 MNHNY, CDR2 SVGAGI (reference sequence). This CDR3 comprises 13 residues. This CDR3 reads CASSSLNGGGGYF. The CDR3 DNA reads TGTGCCAGCAGTTCCTTAAACGGTGGAGGGGGCTACTTC.

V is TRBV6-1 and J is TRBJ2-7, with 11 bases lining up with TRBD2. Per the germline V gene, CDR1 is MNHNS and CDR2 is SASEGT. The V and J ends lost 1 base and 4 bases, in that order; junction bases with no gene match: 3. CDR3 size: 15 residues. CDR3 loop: CASSEGTSGLYEQYF. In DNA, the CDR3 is TGTGCCAGCAGTGAAGGGACTAGCGGGCTTTACGAGCAGTACTTC.

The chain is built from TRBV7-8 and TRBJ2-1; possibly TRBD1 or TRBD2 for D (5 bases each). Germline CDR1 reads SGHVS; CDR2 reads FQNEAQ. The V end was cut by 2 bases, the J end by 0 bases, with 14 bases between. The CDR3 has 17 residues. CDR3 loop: CASSLMVRGSSYNEQFF. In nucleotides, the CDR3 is TGTGCCAGCAGCTTAATGGTGAGGGGATCCTCCTACAATGAGCAGTTCTTC.

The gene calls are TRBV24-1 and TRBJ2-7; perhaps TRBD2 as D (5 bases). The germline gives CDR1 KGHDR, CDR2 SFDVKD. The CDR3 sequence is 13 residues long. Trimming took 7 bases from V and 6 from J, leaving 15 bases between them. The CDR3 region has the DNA TGTGCCACCAGCAGACGGGATAGAAGCGAGCAGTACTTC. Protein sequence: CATSRRDRSEQYF.